This T cell receptor (beta chain) is drawn from a study of vaccination and CD4 T cells after COVID-19. Study overall: Two Hispanic individuals were among six male and four female convalescent patients.

CDR1 MNHEY and CDR2 SVGEGT come from the germline V gene. V trimming: 7 bases; J trimming: 7 bases; junction bases outside the gene matches: 6. This CDR3 spans 13 amino acids. For this clonotype: Its antigen is still unknown.

The Oncomine TCR Beta short-read assay was what sequenced the DNA obtained from cultured CD4+ T cells. Genomic DNA was isolated from CD4+ T cells that had been cultured. TCRdb redid the calling of the PCR reads with MiXCR, one entry per CDR3 protein. The sample contains roughly 12,000 distinct CDR3 sequences, about 32% of which appear only once. Treatment indicated: roughly 10-day PBMC culture with coronavirus spike peptide pools or control peptides (ViraFEST assay). Some 2 million PBMCs were grown per well alongside roughly 10 IU/ml IL-2 and roughly 10 ug/ml peptide pools. The chain is built from TRBV6-2 or TRBV6-3 and TRBJ1-2; 10 bases fit TRBD1. The TCR was taken from a human donor who received a COVID-19 vaccine. Sequenced material: CD4+ T cells from blood, cultured in vitro, taken before SARS-CoV-2 vaccination. The CDR3 sequence is CASTLTGGGGYTF. As DNA, the CDR3 is TGTGCCAGCACCTTGACAGGGGGCGGTGGCTACACCTTC.